This TCR beta chain was recovered during a study of control samples from healthy donors and cancer patients (dated by TCRdb to 2020 to 2022). The library was made by the immunoSEQ multiplex PCR assay. The clones in this table, taken by TCRdb from immuneACCESS, are in-frame only. Not every clone is retained; where verified, under half of the shortfall comes from an unresolved V gene, and the cause of the rest is unknown. The table for this sample lists approximately 170,000 clones; approximately 90% of them were counted only once. The ten biggest clones cover about 1.4% of the sample. This clone was found a few times. Its antigen target is currently unknown. Base qualities are not recorded, but no much larger clone differs from it by a single base. Its CDR3 holds 13 amino acids, cysteine through phenylalanine. Solely the CDR3 DNA is kept, with 39 bases framed from the first base. CDR1 and CDR2 were assigned from the germline V gene as ENHRY and SYGVKD. Compared with germline, V lacks 9 bases and J lacks 1 base; bases without a gene match: 5.

The V gene is TRBV10-3 and the J gene is TRBJ1-1; 7 central nucleotides agree with TRBD1. The sample was blood. This sequence was found in a man younger than 40 in good health. The CDR3: CAMAGQTNTEAFF. The bases read TGTGCCATGGCGGGACAGACGAACACTGAAGCTTTCTTT.